This T cell receptor (beta chain) was profiled in a study of graft-versus-host responses after intestinal transplantation. Study information: Anti-thymocyte globulin induction preceded about 3 years of tacrolimus and steroid maintenance in all recipients.

Notes on the study in general: Across patients carrying graft-donor T cell macrochimerism, allografts held high graft-versus-host to host-versus-graft clonal ratios. GvH clones surfaced in recipient marrow, some emerging earlier in ileum or blood.

Sequenced by immunoSEQ multiplex PCR; TCRdb stores in-frame clones only, minus some. The sample records 130,000 to 150,000 clones, 80% to 95% being singletons. The ends were cut back, 0 bases at V and 0 bases at J, with 11 bases in the middle. Germline lookup yields CDR1 KGHSH and CDR2 LQKENI. The CDR3 consists of 16 residues. For this clone: Its specificity is not known.

This specimen consisted of unstimulated CD4+ T cells sorted from spleen or lymph node cells, obtained before intestinal transplant. The clonotype comes from a human donor who received an intestinal transplant. The J gene is TRBJ1-1, the V gene TRBV18; D may be TRBD1 (5 bases). CDR3 DNA sequence: TGTGCCAGCTCACCACCGGGACGGACTATGAACACTGAAGCTTTCTTT. Amino acids: CASSPPGRTMNTEAFF.